This T cell receptor (beta chain) was captured in a study of T cells in Graves' hyperthyroidism and ophthalmopathy. RNA transcripts provided the source from which TCR beta CDR3 regions were amplified. The HTBI primer set served for first-round RT-PCR of the TCR CDR3. TCRdb independently ran MiXCR on the multiplex PCR reads; one entry per CDR3 protein. The sample yields roughly 500,000 distinct CDR3 sequences, about 20% seen once. This clonotype was found a few times. The CDR3 covers 15 residues. With 5 bases removed from V and 0 bases from J, the gap between germline ends came to 13 bases. CDR1 and CDR2 from the germline V gene are LNHNV and YYDKDF (reference sequence).

The TCR was taken from a woman between 65 and 79 years old with Graves' ophthalmopathy. The V and J genes are TRBV15 and TRBJ2-5; no reliable D call. The sequenced sample was blood. The DNA for the CDR3 is TGTGCCACCAGCCTTGAATCGGGCTACCAAGAGACCCAGTACTTC. It encodes CATSLESGYQETQYF.